What follows are 7 T cell receptor beta chains derived from one specimen sequenced in a study of T cells in Graves' hyperthyroidism and ophthalmopathy (dated by TCRdb to 2018 to 2020). The library was built by means of multiplex PCR. TCRdb records Illumina HiSeq 2000 as the sequencer. Amplification of TCR beta CDR3 regions was carried out from RNA transcripts. A first-round RT-PCR of the TCR CDR3 used the HTBI primer set with the Qiagen OneStep RT-PCR kit. The public reads were reprocessed in TCRdb via fastp at Q25 and MiXCR, keeping in-frame beta chains. Duplicate CDR3 protein sequences are folded into a single record with the most common DNA and genes. The sample records about 560,000 distinct CDR3 sequences, 14% of which are singletons. The biggest ten clones account for 14% of the sample. The sample was blood. Source of these receptors: a middle-aged woman with Graves' hyperthyroidism.

At least ten counts were recorded for this clonotype. The rearrangement uses TRBV3-1 and TRBJ2-7; 7 bases map to TRBD2. Germline V gene data show CDR1 as LGHDT and CDR2 as YNNKEL (reference sequence). The junction had 11 bases not matched to a gene; V was cut back by 5 bases and J by 7 bases. This CDR3 has 14 residues. CDR3 bases: TGTGCCAGCAGCGGCAGCGGGAACTCGGGAGAGCAGTACTTC. Translation gives CASSGSGNSGEQYF.

The chain is built from TRBV5-5 and TRBJ2-7; D is possibly TRBD2 (5 bases). Trimming left V 4 bases short and J 4 bases short, with 24 bases between. Germline assignment: CDR1 SGHKS and CDR2 YYEKEE (reference sequence). This CDR3 contains 17 residues. The CDR3 is CASSHVFLTGPGYEQYF. DNA of the CDR3: TGTGCCAGCAGCCACGTATTTCTGACTGGGCCGGGGTACGAGCAGTACTTC. Variable domain in full (rest from reference TRBV5-5 and TRBJ2-7): DAGVTQSPTHLIKTRGQQVTLRCSPISGHKSVSWYQQVLGQGPQFIFQYYEKEERGRGNFPDRFSARQFPNYSSELNVNALLLGDSALYLCASSHVFLTGPGYEQYFGPGTRLTVT.

This clonotype was detected ten times or more. This rearrangement joins TRBV9 to TRBJ1-1, with D maybe TRBD1 (6 bases). Per germline, CDR1 SGDLS and CDR2 YYNGEE. V gave up 3 bases and J gave up 4 bases, with 16 bases separating them. The length of the CDR3 is 15 residues. This CDR3 reads CASSEGEPGATEAFF. Here the CDR3 DNA reads TGTGCCAGCAGCGAGGGGGAACCAGGGGCCACTGAAGCTTTCTTT.

This clonotype was seen repeatedly, ten times or more. V and J are TRBV10-3 and TRBJ2-7; D unclear. Germline values: CDR1 ENHRY, CDR2 SYGVKD. This CDR3 contains 13 residues. V shed 10 bases and J shed 0 bases, with 13 bases lying between them. CDR3 nucleotide sequence: TGTGCCACCCACAGAGATAGCTCCTACGAGCAGTACTTC. The encoded protein is CATHRDSSYEQYF.

This clonotype was seen a handful of times. This chain joins TRBV14 and TRBJ1-2, with TRBD1 matching 7 bases. The length of the CDR3 is 14 residues. With V trimmed by 5 bases and J by 3 bases, 6 bases remained unmatched. Germline CDR1 is SGHDN and CDR2 is FVKESK. In DNA, the CDR3 is TGTGCCAGCAGCGCGGGACAGCGATACTATGGCTACACCTTC. Translation: CASSAGQRYYGYTF.

This clonotype has more than one count but fewer than ten. The chain couples TRBV10-3 to TRBJ1-6, with a tentative D call TRBD1 (5 bases). CDR1 is ENHRY and CDR2 is SYGVKD in the germline V gene. V was trimmed by 4 bases and J by 10 bases, leaving 14 bases between them. This CDR3 region has 14 residues. CDR3 region: CAISGGTGSSPLHF. CDR3 bases: TGTGCCATCAGTGGAGGGACGGGGAGCTCACCCCTCCACTTT.

This clonotype has just a few counts. The CDR3 sequence: CASRSGVTGSGVEQYF. The CDR3 bases are TGCGCCAGCAGAAGTGGGGTGACAGGGTCGGGCGTCGAGCAGTACTTC. The chain employs TRBV5-1 and TRBJ2-7; 7 bases align to TRBD1. This CDR3 has 16 residues. Germline values: CDR1 SGHRS, CDR2 YFSETQ. V was clipped by 5 bases and J by 6 bases; unmatched bases: 17. Full variable domain (outside the CDR3, taken from reference TRBV5-1 and TRBJ2-7): KAGVTQTPRYLIKTRGQQVTLSCSPISGHRSVSWYQQTPGQGLQFLFEYFSETQRNKGNFPGRFSGRQFSNSRSEMNVSTLELGDSALYLCASRSGVTGSGVEQYFGPGTRLTVT.